This T cell receptor beta chain was identified during a study of identical twins. cDNA molecules carried unique molecular identifiers, and template switching added a universal primer site. A single record per CDR3 protein comes from TCRdb applying MiXCR to the 5' RACE reads. The data contain around 480,000 distinct CDR3 sequences, roughly an eighth of them singletons. Looked up from germline, CDR1 is SGHAT and CDR2 is FQNNGV. Trimming at V came to 3 bases and at J to 4 bases, leaving 7 bases not matched to a gene. This CDR3 is built from 15 residues. These sequences were also reported in another study, on yellow fever vaccine responses in identical twins.

Sample: CD4+ T cells sorted from blood. The source of this sequence is a woman aged 18-29 years in good health. The genes are TRBV11-2 and TRBJ2-7; 9 bases align to TRBD2. The DNA for the CDR3 is TGTGCCAGCAGCTTGACTAGCGGATTGACTTACGAGCAGTACTTC. Its protein is CASSLTSGLTYEQYF. The full variable domain, rest sourced from reference TRBV11-2 and TRBJ2-7, is EAGVAQSPRYKIIEKRQSVAFWCNPISGHATLYWYQQILGQGPKLLIQFQNNGVVDDSQLPKDRFSAERLKGVDSTLKIQPAKLEDSAVYLCASSLTSGLTYEQYFGPGTRLTVT.